The clone carrying this T cell receptor (beta chain) was detected once. Stated time point: before natalizumab initiation. T0 refers to blood drawn before natalizumab was first infused. This specimen belongs to a study of multiple sclerosis patients with progressive multifocal leukoencephalopathy. About the study: Multiple sclerosis patients on natalizumab who never developed PML served as longitudinally sampled controls.

Each PCR contained spiked synthetic TR CDR3 controls spanning every V-J pairing. Some clones are missing from TCRdb's copy, which holds only in-frame ones; the method was immunoSEQ multiplex PCR. The table lists fewer than 40,000 clones, 80% to 95% of them singletons, with about 1.8% in the top ten. CDR3 length equals 19 residues. Germline V gene sequence: CDR1 MNHEY, CDR2 SMNVEV (reference sequence). Between the trimmed V and J ends, which lost 5 bases and 3 bases, there was a span of 25 bases. Sequences were obtained from PBMCs. The receptor comes from a man younger than 45 with multiple sclerosis. The chain carries TRBV27 and TRBJ1-4; perhaps TRBD1 as D (6 bases). The CDR3 spells CASSATHITGMASNEKLFF. DNA of the CDR3: TGTGCCAGCAGTGCTACCCATATTACAGGGATGGCGTCTAATGAAAAACTGTTTTTT.